This TCR beta chain emerged from a study of T cells in Graves' hyperthyroidism and ophthalmopathy. On the study more broadly: Peripheral blood specimens were obtained at initial diagnosis, prior to any treatment.

This clonotype was recorded at least ten times. There were TCR beta CDR3 regions amplified from RNA transcripts. HTBI primers drove first-round RT-PCR of the TCR CDR3. TCRdb reprocessed the multiplex PCR reads with MiXCR, giving one entry per CDR3 protein. The profile shows about 290,000 distinct CDR3 sequences, roughly 17% of them singletons. The study enrolled patients aged 18 to 65 with newly diagnosed hyperthyroidism of under 2 months' duration. Patients were excluded because of uncontrolled infection, other autoimmune disease, pregnancy or lactation. Clinical symptoms, serum thyroxine, TRAb, thyroid ultrasound and orbital computed tomography informed diagnoses. This CDR3 spans 16 amino acids. CDR1 is SGHNT and CDR2 is YENEEA in the germline V gene. V was pared by 6 bases and J by 7 bases, with 9 bases of the junction left unmatched.

This receptor was identified in a man aged 25-40 years with Graves' hyperthyroidism. Material for sequencing was blood. V gene TRBV11-3 combines with J gene TRBJ2-1; 13 bases map to TRBD2. CDR3 protein: CASRPRLAGGPNEQFF. For the CDR3, the DNA is TGTGCCAGCAGACCTCGACTAGCGGGAGGCCCTAATGAGCAGTTCTTC.